These 14 T cell receptor beta chains were all obtained from the same sample, sequenced in a study of tumor-infiltrating lymphocytes in primary liver carcinoma. The authors made TCR beta cDNA from approximately 500 ng total RNA with a constant-region primer. Libraries for TCR beta were built through three nested multiplex PCR rounds, which together made up a slightly modified ARM-PCR procedure. The two initial PCR rounds, roughly 9 cycles each, used TRBV1-TRBV30 forward and C-beta reverse primers. TCRdb reanalysed the multiplex PCR reads using MiXCR and keeps one entry per CDR3 protein. The repertoire holds about 99,000 distinct CDR3 sequences, around two thirds seen once, with 7.5% to 10% in the top ten. Co-extraction yielded RNA and DNA from roughly 20-30 mg of unsorted bulk tissue. Sequencing was carried out using liver tumor tissue from sampling region 5. Noted subset: tumor region T5, tumor centre. Receptor source: a woman aged 55-69 years with primary liver carcinoma and hepatitis B virus infection.

To note about this clonotype: This CDR3 fails to terminate in the conserved phenylalanine or tryptophan, so it likely reflects a read error. It is unclear where the CDR3 begins or ends on the DNA, so no DNA is shown, and the CDR3 is as TCRdb lists it. The V and J genes are TRBV14 and TRBJ2-5. From germline, CDR1 is SGHDN and CDR2 FVKESK. From its first to its last residue, the CDR3 has 15 amino acids. The CDR3: CASSQDLAIQETQCL.

Remarks on this clonotype: Since no conserved phenylalanine or tryptophan closes the CDR3, a read error is the likely cause. The genes are TRBV6-1 and TRBJ2-2; TRBD2 matches at 8 bases. Per germline, CDR1 MNHNS and CDR2 SASEGT. This CDR3 spans 14 amino acids. The DNA for the CDR3 is TGTGCCAGCAGTGACGGGAGGGCCACCCGGGAGCTGTTTTAT. Amino acid sequence: CASSDGRATRELFY.

This clonotype showed up many times. The chain combines TRBV12-3 or TRBV12-4 with TRBJ1-5, with 9 bases matching TRBD1. The CDR3 extends over 15 amino acids. V trimming: 5 bases; J trimming: 0 bases; junction bases outside the gene matches: 2. Written as DNA, the CDR3 is TGTGCCAGCAGTAGGGACAGGGCTAGCAATCAGCCCCAGCATTTT. Translated, it gives CASSRDRASNQPQHF.

This clonotype was seen only once. Germline is not matched at one junction end, which may reflect a read error. The chain employs TRBV11-2 and TRBJ2-1; 7 bases are shared with TRBD1. CDR1 and CDR2 from the germline V gene are SGHAT and FQNNGV. The CDR3 totals 14 residues. The CDR3 DNA is TGTGCCAGCAGCTTAGATCCGGAGCTAGGGGGACAGTTCTTT. Translated: CASSLDPELGGQFF.

In regard to this clonotype: At one end, the junction sequence differs from germline, possibly due to a read error. V usage is TRBV29-1 and J usage is TRBJ2-3; no clear D. Germline lookup yields CDR1 SQVTM and CDR2 ANQGSEA. The CDR3 is made up of 13 amino acids. The CDR3 loop reads CSVGWIDTDTQYF. The CDR3 bases are TGCAGCGTTGGGTGGATTGACACAGATACGCAGTACTTT.

In regard to this clonotype: A much larger clone lies one base from this, so it may be a read error. The chain combines TRBV7-9 with TRBJ2-3; 12 bases are a match to TRBD2. With 5 bases clipped from V and 0 bases from J, the junction kept 6 bases outside the gene matches. Germline CDR1 SEHNR, CDR2 FQNEAQ (reference sequence). The CDR3 is 17 amino acids. CDR3: CASSLGLAGPSTDTQYF. CDR3 coding DNA: TGTGCCAGCAGCCTGGGACTAGCGGGCCCTAGCACAGATACGCAGTATTTT.

In this sample, this clonotype turned up many times. The chain employs TRBV6-2 or TRBV6-3 and TRBJ2-1; tentatively, D is TRBD2 (6 bases). V gave up 0 bases and J gave up 4 bases, with 13 bases separating them. This CDR3 is built from 16 residues. CDR1 and CDR2 (germline): MNHEY, SVGEGT. CDR3 protein: CASSYSIRTTYNEQFF. The CDR3 DNA reads TGTGCCAGCAGTTACTCGATCAGGACTACATACAATGAGCAGTTCTTC.

Concerning this clonotype: Without the conserved terminal phenylalanine or tryptophan, this CDR3 likely stems from a read error. The chain employs TRBV10-3 and TRBJ2-7; D might be TRBD1 (6 bases). The CDR3 runs to 15 residues. The ends were cut back, 0 bases at V and 3 bases at J, with 12 bases in the middle. Germline loops: CDR1 ENHRY, CDR2 SYGVKD. The CDR3, as DNA: TGTGCCATCAGTGAGTCGTACAGGGAGTTCTACGAGCAGTACTTA. Its protein is CAISESYREFYEQYL.

This clonotype has ten or more counts. The rearrangement links TRBV28 to TRBJ2-7, with D perhaps TRBD2 (5 bases). This CDR3 contains 13 residues. Trimming removed 2 bases from V and 7 bases from J, with 12 bases in between. CDR1 and CDR2 (germline): MDHEN, SYDVKM. The CDR3 region is CASSLPGSGEQYF. The CDR3 nucleotides are TGTGCCAGCAGTTTACCCGGGTCGGGGGAGCAGTACTTC.

In regard to this clonotype: In this CDR3 the conserved last residue, phenylalanine or tryptophan, is missing, so a read error is likely. The V gene is TRBV12-5, the J gene TRBJ1-2; D gene uncertain. This CDR3 is 16 amino acids long. Looked up from germline, CDR1 is LGHNT and CDR2 is FRNRAP. In DNA form, the CDR3 reads TGTGCTAGCGGTTTGGCACCCACGGATTCGGTGAGGGGCTACACCCTC. Its protein is CASGLAPTDSVRGYTL.

A word on this clonotype: With a much larger clone just one base away, this may be a read error. The chain combines TRBV29-1 with TRBJ1-1, with 9 bases identical to TRBD1. After removal of 7 bases from V and 1 base from J, the junction contained 4 bases not matched to a gene. The CDR3 runs to 13 residues. The germline V gene encodes CDR1 SQVTM and CDR2 ANQGSEA. CDR3 nucleotide sequence: TGCAGCGCATCGGACAGGGGGAACACTGAAGCTTTCTTT. As protein: CSASDRGNTEAFF. The variable domain in full, with the rest retrieved from reference TRBV29-1 and TRBJ1-1, is SAVISQKPSRDICQRGTSLTIQCQVDSQVTMMFWYRQQPGQSLTLIATANQGSEATYESGFVIDKFPISRPNLTFSTLTVSNMSPEDSSIYLCSASDRGNTEAFFGQGTRLTVV.

This sequence joins TRBV4-1 and TRBJ1-4; the D is unclear. The V gene lost 1 base and the J gene lost 10 bases, with 19 bases spanning the gap. The CDR3 sequence is 16 residues long. Germline values: CDR1 MGHRA, CDR2 YSYEKL. CDR3 loop: CASSQGLLTTSGKLFF. The DNA for the CDR3 is TGCGCCAGCAGCCAAGGGTTGCTTACAACTAGTGGAAAACTGTTTTTT.

Remarks on this clonotype: A much bigger clone sits one base away, suggesting this may be a read error. The V gene is TRBV6-6, the J gene TRBJ2-3; 8 bases agree with TRBD2. The CDR3 covers 17 residues. Looked up from germline, CDR1 is MNHNY and CDR2 is SVGAGI (reference sequence). V gave up 2 bases and J gave up 0 bases; unmatched junction bases: 7. The DNA for the CDR3 is TGTGCCAGCAGTTACCGGGGGGGGAGAGGCAGCACAGATACGCAGTATTTT. Protein product: CASSYRGGRGSTDTQYF.

The J gene is TRBJ1-5, the V gene TRBV29-1; D remains unclear. Trimming took off 7 bases at V and 7 bases at J, with 17 bases between the two ends. CDR3 length equals 13 residues. Germline CDR1 reads SQVTM; CDR2 reads ANQGSEA. For the CDR3, the DNA is TGCAGCGCTGAGTATGCCTCCCGCCAGCCCCAGCATTTT. Its protein is CSAEYASRQPQHF.